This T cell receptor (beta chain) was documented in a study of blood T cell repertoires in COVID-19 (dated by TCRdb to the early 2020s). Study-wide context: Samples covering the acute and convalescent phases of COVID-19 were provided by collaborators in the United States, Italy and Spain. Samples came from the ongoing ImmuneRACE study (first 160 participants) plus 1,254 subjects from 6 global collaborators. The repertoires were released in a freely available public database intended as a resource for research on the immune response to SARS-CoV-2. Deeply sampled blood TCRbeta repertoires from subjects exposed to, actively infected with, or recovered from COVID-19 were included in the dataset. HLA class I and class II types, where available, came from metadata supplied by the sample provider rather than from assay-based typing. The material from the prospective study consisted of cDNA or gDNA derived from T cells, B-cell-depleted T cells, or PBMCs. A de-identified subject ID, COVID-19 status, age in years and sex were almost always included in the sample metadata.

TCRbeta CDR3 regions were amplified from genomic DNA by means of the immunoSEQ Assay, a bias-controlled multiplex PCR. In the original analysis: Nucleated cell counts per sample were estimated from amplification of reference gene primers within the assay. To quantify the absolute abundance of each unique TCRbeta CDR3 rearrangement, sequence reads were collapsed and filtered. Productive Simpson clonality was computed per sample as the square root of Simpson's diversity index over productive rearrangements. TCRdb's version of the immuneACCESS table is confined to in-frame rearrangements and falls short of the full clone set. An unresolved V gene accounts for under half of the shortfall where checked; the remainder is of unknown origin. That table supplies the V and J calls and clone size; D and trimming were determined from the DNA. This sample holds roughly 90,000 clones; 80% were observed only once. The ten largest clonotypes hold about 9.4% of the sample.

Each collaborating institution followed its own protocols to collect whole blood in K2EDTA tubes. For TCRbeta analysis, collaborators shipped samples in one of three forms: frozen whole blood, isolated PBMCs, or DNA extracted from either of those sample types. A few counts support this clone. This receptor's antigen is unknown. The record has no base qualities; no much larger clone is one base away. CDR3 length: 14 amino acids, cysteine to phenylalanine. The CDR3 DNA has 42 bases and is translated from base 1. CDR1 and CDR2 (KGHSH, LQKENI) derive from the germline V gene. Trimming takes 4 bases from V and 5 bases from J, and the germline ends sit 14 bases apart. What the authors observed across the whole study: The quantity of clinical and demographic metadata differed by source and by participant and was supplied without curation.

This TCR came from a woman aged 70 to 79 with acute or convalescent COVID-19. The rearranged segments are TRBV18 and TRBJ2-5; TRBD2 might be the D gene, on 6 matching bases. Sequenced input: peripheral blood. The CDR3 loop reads CASSRIFGGETQYF. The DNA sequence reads TGTGCCAGCTCACGGATATTTGGAGGGGAGACCCAGTACTTC.